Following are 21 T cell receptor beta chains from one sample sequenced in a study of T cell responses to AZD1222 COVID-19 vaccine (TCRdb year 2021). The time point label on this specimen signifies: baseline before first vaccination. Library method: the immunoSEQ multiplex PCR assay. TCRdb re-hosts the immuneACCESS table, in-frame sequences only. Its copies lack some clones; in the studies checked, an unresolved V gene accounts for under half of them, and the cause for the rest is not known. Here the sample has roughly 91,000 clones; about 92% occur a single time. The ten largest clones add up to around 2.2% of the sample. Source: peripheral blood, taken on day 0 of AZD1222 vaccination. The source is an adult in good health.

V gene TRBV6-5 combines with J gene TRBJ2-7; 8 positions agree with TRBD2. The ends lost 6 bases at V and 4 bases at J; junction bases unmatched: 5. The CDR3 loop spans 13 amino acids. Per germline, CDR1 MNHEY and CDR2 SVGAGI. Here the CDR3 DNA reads TGTGCCAGCAGCCCCGGGACTAGATACGAGCAGTACTTC. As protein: CASSPGTRYEQYF.

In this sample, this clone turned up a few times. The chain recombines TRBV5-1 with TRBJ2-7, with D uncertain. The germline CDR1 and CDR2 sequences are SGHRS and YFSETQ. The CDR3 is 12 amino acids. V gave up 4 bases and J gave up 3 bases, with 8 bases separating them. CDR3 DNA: TGCGCCAGCAGCGGGCAGGACTACGAGCAGTACTTC. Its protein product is CASSGQDYEQYF.

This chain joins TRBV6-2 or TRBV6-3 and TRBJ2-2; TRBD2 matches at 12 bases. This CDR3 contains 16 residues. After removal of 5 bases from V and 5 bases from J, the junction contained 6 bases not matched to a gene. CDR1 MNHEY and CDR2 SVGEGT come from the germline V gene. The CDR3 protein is CASSRLAGAGTGELFF. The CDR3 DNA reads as TGTGCCAGCAGTCGACTAGCGGGGGCTGGGACCGGGGAGCTGTTTTTT.

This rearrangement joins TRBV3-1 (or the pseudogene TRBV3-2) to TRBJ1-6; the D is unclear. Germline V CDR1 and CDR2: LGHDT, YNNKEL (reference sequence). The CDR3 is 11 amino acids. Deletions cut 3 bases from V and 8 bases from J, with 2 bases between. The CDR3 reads CASSHHSPLHF. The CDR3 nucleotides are TGTGCCAGCAGCCACCATTCACCCCTCCACTTT.

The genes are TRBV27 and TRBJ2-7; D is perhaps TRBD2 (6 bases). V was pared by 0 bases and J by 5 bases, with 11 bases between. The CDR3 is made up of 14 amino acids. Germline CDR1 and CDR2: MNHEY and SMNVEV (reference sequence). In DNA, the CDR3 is TGTGCCAGCAGTTTATCGGGCGGGGTGGACGAGCAGTACTTC. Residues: CASSLSGGVDEQYF.

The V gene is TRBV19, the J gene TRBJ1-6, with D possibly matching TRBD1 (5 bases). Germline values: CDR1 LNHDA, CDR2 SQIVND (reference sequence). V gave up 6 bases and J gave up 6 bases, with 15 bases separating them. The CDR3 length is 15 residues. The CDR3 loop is CASRPEGTGNSPLHF. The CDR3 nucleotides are TGTGCCAGTAGACCGGAGGGGACCGGTAATTCACCCCTCCACTTT.

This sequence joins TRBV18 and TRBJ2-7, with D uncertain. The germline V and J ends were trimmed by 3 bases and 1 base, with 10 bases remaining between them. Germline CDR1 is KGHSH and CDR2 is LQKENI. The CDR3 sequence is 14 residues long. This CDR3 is CASSPSQRSYEQYF. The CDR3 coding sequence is TGTGCCAGCTCACCGTCACAGCGTTCCTACGAGCAGTACTTC.

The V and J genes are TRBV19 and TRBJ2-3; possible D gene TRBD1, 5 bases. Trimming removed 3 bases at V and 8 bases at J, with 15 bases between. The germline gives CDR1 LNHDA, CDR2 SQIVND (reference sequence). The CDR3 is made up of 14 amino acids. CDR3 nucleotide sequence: TGTGCCAGTAGTATCGGACGAGATAGGGGTACGCAGTATTTT. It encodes CASSIGRDRGTQYF. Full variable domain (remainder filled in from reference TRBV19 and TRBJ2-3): DGGITQSPKYLFRKEGQNVTLSCEQNLNHDAMYWYRQDPGQGLRLIYYSQIVNDFQKGDIAEGYSVSREKKESFPLTVTSAQKNPTAFYLCASSIGRDRGTQYFGPGTRLTVL.

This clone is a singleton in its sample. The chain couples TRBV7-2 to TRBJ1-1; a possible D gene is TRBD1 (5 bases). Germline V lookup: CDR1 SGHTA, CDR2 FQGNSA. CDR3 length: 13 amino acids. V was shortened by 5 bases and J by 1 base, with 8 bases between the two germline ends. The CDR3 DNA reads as TGTGCCAGCAGCAGGGGCTGGAACACTGAAGCTTTCTTT. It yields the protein CASSRGWNTEAFF.

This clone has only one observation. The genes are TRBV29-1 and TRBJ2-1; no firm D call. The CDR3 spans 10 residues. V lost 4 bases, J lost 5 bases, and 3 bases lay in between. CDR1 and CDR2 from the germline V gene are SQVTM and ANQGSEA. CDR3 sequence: CSVGDNEQFF. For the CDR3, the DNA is TGCAGCGTTGGGGACAATGAGCAGTTCTTC.

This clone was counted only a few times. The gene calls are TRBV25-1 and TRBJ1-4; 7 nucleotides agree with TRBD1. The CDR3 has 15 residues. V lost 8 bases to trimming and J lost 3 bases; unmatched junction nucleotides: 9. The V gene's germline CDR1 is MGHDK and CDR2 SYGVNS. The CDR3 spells CASAPFQGANEKLFF. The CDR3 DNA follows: TGTGCCAGCGCACCTTTCCAGGGGGCTAATGAAAAACTGTTTTTT.

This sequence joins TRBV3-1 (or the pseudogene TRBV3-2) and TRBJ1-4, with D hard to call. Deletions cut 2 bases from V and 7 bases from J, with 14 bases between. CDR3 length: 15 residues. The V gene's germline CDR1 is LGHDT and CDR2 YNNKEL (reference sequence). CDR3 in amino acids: CASSQRMGVAEKLFF. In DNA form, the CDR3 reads TGTGCCAGCAGCCAACGAATGGGCGTCGCTGAAAAACTGTTTTTT.

CDR3: CASSLNSGNTIYF. For the CDR3, the DNA is TGTGCCAGCAGCTTAAACTCTGGAAACACCATATATTTT. The chain has TRBV11-2 and TRBJ1-3; D unclear. In germline, CDR1 is SGHAT, CDR2 FQNNGV. There are 13 residues in the CDR3. V was shortened by 2 bases and J by 0 bases, with 2 bases between the two germline ends.

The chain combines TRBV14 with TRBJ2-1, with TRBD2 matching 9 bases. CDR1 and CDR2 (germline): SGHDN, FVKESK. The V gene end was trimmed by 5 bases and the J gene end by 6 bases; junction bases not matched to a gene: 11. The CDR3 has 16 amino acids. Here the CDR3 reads CASSDDLGSGSNEQFF. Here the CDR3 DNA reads TGTGCCAGCAGCGACGACTTAGGTAGCGGGAGCAATGAGCAGTTCTTC.

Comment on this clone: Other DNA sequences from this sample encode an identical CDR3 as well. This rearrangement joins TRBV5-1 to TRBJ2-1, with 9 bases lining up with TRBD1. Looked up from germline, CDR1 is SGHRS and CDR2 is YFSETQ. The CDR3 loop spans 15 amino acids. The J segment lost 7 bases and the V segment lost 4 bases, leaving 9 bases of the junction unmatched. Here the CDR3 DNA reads TGCGCCAGCAGCCCAACCCGGGACAGGGCAAATGAGCAGTTCTTC. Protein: CASSPTRDRANEQFF. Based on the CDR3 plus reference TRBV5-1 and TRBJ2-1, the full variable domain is KAGVTQTPRYLIKTRGQQVTLSCSPISGHRSVSWYQQTPGQGLQFLFEYFSETQRNKGNFPGRFSGRQFSNSRSEMNVSTLELGDSALYLCASSPTRDRANEQFFGPGTRLTVL.

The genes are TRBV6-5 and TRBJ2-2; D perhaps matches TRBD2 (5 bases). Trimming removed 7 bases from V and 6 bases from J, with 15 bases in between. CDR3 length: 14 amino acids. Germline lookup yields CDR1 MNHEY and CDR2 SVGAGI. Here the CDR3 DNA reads TGTGCCAGCAACCTGGCCGGGGATTCCGGGGAGCTGTTTTTT. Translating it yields CASNLAGDSGELFF.

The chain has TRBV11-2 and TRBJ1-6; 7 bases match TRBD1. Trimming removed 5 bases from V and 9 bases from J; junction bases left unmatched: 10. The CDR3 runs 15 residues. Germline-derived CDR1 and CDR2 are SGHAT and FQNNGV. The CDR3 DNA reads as TGTGCCAGCAGCCCCCGGGACAGATCCATTTCACCCCTCCACTTT. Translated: CASSPRDRSISPLHF.

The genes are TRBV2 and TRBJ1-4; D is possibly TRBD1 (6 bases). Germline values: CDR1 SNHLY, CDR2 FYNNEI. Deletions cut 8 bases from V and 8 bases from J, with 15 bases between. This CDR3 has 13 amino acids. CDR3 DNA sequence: TGTGCCAGCTTAACAGGGAAGGGGGAAAAACTGTTTTTT. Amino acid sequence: CASLTGKGEKLFF.

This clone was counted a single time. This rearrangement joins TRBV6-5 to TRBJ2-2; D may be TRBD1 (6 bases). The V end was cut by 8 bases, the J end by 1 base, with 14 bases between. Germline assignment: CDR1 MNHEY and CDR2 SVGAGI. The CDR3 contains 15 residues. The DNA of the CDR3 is TGTGCCAGCCAGGGGCTAACCCTGAACACCGGGGAGCTGTTTTTT. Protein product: CASQGLTLNTGELFF.

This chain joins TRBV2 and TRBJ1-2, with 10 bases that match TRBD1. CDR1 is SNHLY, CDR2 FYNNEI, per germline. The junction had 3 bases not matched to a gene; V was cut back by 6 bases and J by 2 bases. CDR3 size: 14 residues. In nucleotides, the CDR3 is TGTGCCAGCAGGCCGGGACAGGGGAACTATGGCTACACCTTC. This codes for CASRPGQGNYGYTF. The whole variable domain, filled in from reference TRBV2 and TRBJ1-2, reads EPEVTQTPSHQVTQMGQEVILRCVPISNHLYFYWYRQILGQKVEFLVSFYNNEISEKSEIFDDQFSVERPDGSNFTLKIRSTKLEDSAMYFCASRPGQGNYGYTFGSGTRLTVV.

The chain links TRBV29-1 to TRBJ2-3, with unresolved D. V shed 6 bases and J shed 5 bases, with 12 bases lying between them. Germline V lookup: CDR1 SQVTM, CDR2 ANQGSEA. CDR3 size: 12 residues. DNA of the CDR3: TGCAGCGTCGTTATGACGGGAGATACGCAGTATTTT. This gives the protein CSVVMTGDTQYF.